The source of this TCR beta chain is a study of blood T cell repertoires in COVID-19. Clones were sequenced by immunoSEQ multiplex PCR, and TCRdb holds only the in-frame ones, with some missing. The sample gives approximately 100,000 clones, over 85% of which show up once; 17% is in the top ten. Germline V CDR1 and CDR2: SQVTM, ANQGSEA. V dropped 4 bases and J dropped 2; count of bases not matched to a gene: 2. The CDR3 is made up of 14 amino acids. The sample was peripheral blood. The V gene is TRBV29-1, the J gene TRBJ2-6; 7 bases match TRBD1. This receptor was taken from a woman of 80 years or more in a cohort sampled during active COVID-19. CDR3 loop: CSVVQGAGANVLTF. As DNA, the CDR3 is TGCAGCGTTGTTCAGGGGGCTGGGGCCAACGTCCTGACTTTC.